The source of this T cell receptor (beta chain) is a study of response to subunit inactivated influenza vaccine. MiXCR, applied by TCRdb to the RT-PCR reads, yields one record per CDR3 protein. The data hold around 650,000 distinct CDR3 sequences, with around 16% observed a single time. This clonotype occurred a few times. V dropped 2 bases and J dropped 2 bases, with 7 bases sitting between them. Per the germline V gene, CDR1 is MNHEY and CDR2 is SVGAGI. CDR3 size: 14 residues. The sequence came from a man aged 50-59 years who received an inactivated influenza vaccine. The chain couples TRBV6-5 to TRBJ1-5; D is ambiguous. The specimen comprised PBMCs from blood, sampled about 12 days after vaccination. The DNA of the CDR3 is TGTGCCAGCAGTTACGTATGGGGCAATCAGCCCCAGCATTTT. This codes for CASSYVWGNQPQHF.